The 20 T cell receptor beta chains reported below all come from one sample, sequenced in a study of blood T cell repertoires in COVID-19. The data were produced by immunoSEQ multiplex PCR, yet TCRdb's version contains in-frame clones alone and is incomplete. The profile shows roughly 220,000 clones, 70% to 90% of them singletons. The sample consisted of peripheral blood. These receptors were obtained from a man aged 55 to 70 with acute or convalescent COVID-19.

J is TRBJ1-2 and V is TRBV7-8, with a weak D call TRBD1 (5 bases). Deletions cut 2 bases from V and 3 bases from J, with 13 bases between. CDR3 size: 15 residues. The germline gives CDR1 SGHVS, CDR2 FQNEAQ. The CDR3 DNA reads as TGTGCCAGCAGCTTACCAGGAGGGGACCACTATGGCTACACCTTC. This codes for CASSLPGGDHYGYTF.

The CDR3 bases are TGCGCCAGCAGCTTGGGGGACAGAACCCTACAAGAGACCCAGTACTTC. Residues: CASSLGDRTLQETQYF. The genes are TRBV5-1 and TRBJ2-5; 7 positions agree with TRBD1. From germline, CDR1 is SGHRS and CDR2 YFSETQ. V was pared by 0 bases and J by 2 bases, with 7 bases of the junction left unmatched. The length of the CDR3 is 16 residues.

The J gene is TRBJ2-5, the V gene TRBV7-2; 10 positions match TRBD1. Germline loops: CDR1 SGHTA, CDR2 FQGNSA. This CDR3 contains 13 residues. With V trimmed by 2 bases and J by 14 bases, 8 bases remained unmatched. For the CDR3, the DNA is TGTGCCAGCAGCTTAAGCCGGGACAGGGGCTTTTACTTC. It encodes CASSLSRDRGFYF.

The V call is TRBV5-8, the J call TRBJ1-6; no clear D gene. The CDR3 consists of 15 residues. Deletions cut 4 bases from V and 0 bases from J, with 8 bases between. The germline V gene encodes CDR1 SGHTS and CDR2 YDEGEE. The CDR3, as DNA: TGTGCCAGCAGCACCGGGAGCTCCTATAATTCACCCCTCCACTTT. It translates to CASSTGSSYNSPLHF.

The chain uses TRBV7-8 and TRBJ1-1, with D maybe TRBD1 (5 bases). In germline, CDR1 is SGHVS, CDR2 FQNEAQ. The V end was cut by 5 bases, the J end by 0 bases, with 7 bases between. The CDR3 is 13 amino acids. CDR3 DNA sequence: TGTGCCAGCAGCGGGGACTTGAACACTGAAGCTTTCTTT. Translation gives CASSGDLNTEAFF.

The sample holds one count of this clone. The chain links TRBV7-3 to TRBJ2-2, with unresolved D. This CDR3 spans 15 amino acids. The ends were cut back, 5 bases at V and 6 bases at J, with 16 bases in the middle. In germline, CDR1 is SGHTA, CDR2 FQGTGA. CDR3 nucleotides: TGTGCCAGCAGCCTGATAACAGCTCCGGCCGGGGAGCTGTTTTTT. It encodes CASSLITAPAGELFF. Variable domain in full (rest from reference TRBV7-3 and TRBJ2-2): GAGVSQTPSNKVTEKGKYVELRCDPISGHTALYWYRQSLGQGPEFLIYFQGTGAADDSGLPNDRFFAVRPEGSVSTLKIQRTERGDSAVYLCASSLITAPAGELFFGEGSRLTVL.

This clone was counted a single time. The V call is TRBV29-1, the J call TRBJ2-3; D perhaps matches TRBD2 (6 bases). The CDR3 is 15 amino acids. With 6 bases removed from V and 0 bases from J, the gap between germline ends came to 16 bases. Per the germline V gene, CDR1 is SQVTM and CDR2 is ANQGSEA. CDR3 DNA: TGCAGCGTACGTGCGGGACGGTGGAGCACAGATACGCAGTATTTT. Protein product: CSVRAGRWSTDTQYF.

V and J are TRBV19 and TRBJ2-1; 9 bases match TRBD1. Looked up from germline, CDR1 is LNHDA and CDR2 is SQIVND (reference sequence). After removal of 3 bases from V and 6 bases from J, the junction contained 9 bases not matched to a gene. The CDR3 has 16 residues. CDR3 region: CASSIGSGTGSNEQFF. In DNA form, the CDR3 reads TGTGCCAGTAGTATTGGCAGCGGGACAGGGAGCAATGAGCAGTTCTTC.

The V call is TRBV11-2, the J call TRBJ2-7, with TRBD2 matching over 11 bases. V shed 1 base, J shed 2 bases, and the junction held 13 bases outside the gene matches. This CDR3 has 19 amino acids. Per germline, CDR1 SGHAT and CDR2 FQNNGV. CDR3 DNA sequence: TGTGCCAGCAGCTTAGGGGATAGCGGGGGGGTTCTCATTACCTACGAGCAGTACTTC. It codes for CASSLGDSGGVLITYEQYF.

The DNA for the CDR3 is TGTGCCAGCAGCTTAGGCGGGGGAAGCTCCTACAATGAGCAGTTCTTC. This encodes CASSLGGGSSYNEQFF. This chain links TRBV13 with TRBJ2-1, with D perhaps TRBD2 (6 bases). V was cut by 0 bases and J by 0 bases, with 9 bases left in between. The CDR3 is 16 residues long. Germline V lookup: CDR1 PRHDT, CDR2 FYEKMQ (reference sequence).

The chain recombines TRBV27 with TRBJ2-7; a weak D match, TRBD1 (6 bases). Germline CDR1 reads MNHEY; CDR2 reads SMNVEV (reference sequence). Trimming cost V 0 bases and J 1 base, with 19 bases left between them. The CDR3 totals 18 residues. The CDR3 region is CASSLSFTTGTVSYEQYF. CDR3 nucleotide sequence: TGTGCCAGCAGTTTATCGTTTACGACAGGAACCGTTTCCTACGAGCAGTACTTC.

There are many counts of this clone. The chain is built from TRBV12-3 or TRBV12-4 and TRBJ2-2; D is unclear. V was pared by 6 bases and J by 1 base, with 6 bases between. The CDR3 is 13 residues long. The CDR3 DNA follows: TGTGCCAGCAGCCTTCGGAACACCGGGGAGCTGTTTTTT. As protein: CASSLRNTGELFF.

This sequence joins TRBV2 and TRBJ2-1; D might be TRBD2 (5 bases). Trimming left V 4 bases short and J 8 bases short, with 12 bases between. The V gene's germline CDR1 is SNHLY and CDR2 FYNNEI. This CDR3 is 13 amino acids long. CDR3 sequence: CASSARGGDEQFF. DNA for the CDR3: TGTGCCAGCAGTGCCCGGGGTGGGGATGAGCAGTTCTTC.

The chain recombines TRBV6-5 with TRBJ1-2; 9 bases are shared with TRBD1. Germline values: CDR1 MNHEY, CDR2 SVGAGI. Trimming removed 2 bases from V and 7 bases from J; junction bases left unmatched: 8. This CDR3 is 15 amino acids long. In DNA form, the CDR3 reads TGTGCCAGCAGTTACCGGGGACAGGGTATCTCTGGCTACACCTTC. It specifies CASSYRGQGISGYTF.

The sample holds one count of this clone. The CDR3 is CASSSGTGGVYGYTF. The CDR3 coding sequence is TGTGCCAGCAGCTCCGGGACAGGGGGCGTCTATGGCTACACCTTC. This sequence joins TRBV7-8 and TRBJ1-2; 12 nucleotides align to TRBD1. The CDR3 runs 15 residues. Germline V lookup: CDR1 SGHVS, CDR2 FQNEAQ. Germline trimming cut 4 bases from V and 4 bases from J; bases unmatched to any gene: 4.

The genes are TRBV5-1 and TRBJ1-1; TRBD1 aligns across 9 bases. V gave up 2 bases and J gave up 5 bases; unmatched junction bases: 7. Germline-derived CDR1 and CDR2 are SGHRS and YFSETQ. This CDR3 has 15 amino acids. This CDR3 is CASSLQGASDTEAFF. The CDR3 nucleotides read TGCGCCAGCAGCTTACAGGGGGCGAGTGATACTGAAGCTTTCTTT.

This clone came up once. CDR3 in amino acids: CASRPGPSNEKLFF. The DNA of the CDR3 is TGTGCCAGCCGACCGGGTCCCTCTAATGAAAAACTGTTTTTT. The genes are TRBV2 and TRBJ1-4; D gene unclear. CDR3 size: 14 residues. Germline V CDR1 and CDR2: SNHLY, FYNNEI. Trimming stripped 8 bases from V and 3 bases from J, with 13 bases between.

The chain carries TRBV28 and TRBJ1-2, with TRBD1 as a possible D gene (5 bases). V was clipped by 6 bases and J by 8 bases, with 19 bases between them. From germline, CDR1 is MDHEN and CDR2 SYDVKM. The length of the CDR3 is 14 residues. CDR3 in amino acids: CASRSGPPKGGYTF. The CDR3 DNA reads TGTGCCAGCAGATCAGGACCTCCGAAGGGGGGCTACACCTTC.

The chain carries TRBV6-2 or TRBV6-3 and TRBJ2-3, with a weak D call TRBD2 (5 bases). V dropped 2 bases and J dropped 6 bases, with 6 bases sitting between them. The CDR3 consists of 12 residues. Germline assignment: CDR1 MNHEY and CDR2 SVGEGT. The CDR3 nucleotides read TGTGCCAGCAGTTACACGGGGGATACGCAGTATTTT. This encodes CASSYTGDTQYF.

CDR3 residues: CASSVGQGAQYF. In nucleotides, the CDR3 is TGCGCCAGCAGCGTAGGACAGGGGGCGCAGTATTTT. The rearrangement uses TRBV5-1 and TRBJ2-3; 10 positions match TRBD1. V lost 4 bases, J lost 10 bases, and 3 bases stayed unmatched. The CDR3 consists of 12 residues. Looked up from germline, CDR1 is SGHRS and CDR2 is YFSETQ.